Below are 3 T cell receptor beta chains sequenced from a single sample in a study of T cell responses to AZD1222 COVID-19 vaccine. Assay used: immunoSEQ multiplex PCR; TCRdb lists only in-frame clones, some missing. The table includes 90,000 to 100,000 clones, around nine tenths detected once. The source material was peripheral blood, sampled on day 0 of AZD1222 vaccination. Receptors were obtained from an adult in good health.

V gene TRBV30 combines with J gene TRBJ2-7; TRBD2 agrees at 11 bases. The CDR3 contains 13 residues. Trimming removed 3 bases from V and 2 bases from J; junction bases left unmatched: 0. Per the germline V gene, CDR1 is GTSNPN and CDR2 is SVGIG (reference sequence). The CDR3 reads CAWRTSGTYEQYF. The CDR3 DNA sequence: TGTGCCTGGAGGACTAGCGGGACCTACGAGCAGTACTTC.

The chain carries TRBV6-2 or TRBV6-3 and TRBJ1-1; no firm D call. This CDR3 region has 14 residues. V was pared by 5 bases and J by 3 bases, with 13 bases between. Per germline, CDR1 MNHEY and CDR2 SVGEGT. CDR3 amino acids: CASSRRVRDTEAFF. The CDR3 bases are TGTGCCAGCAGTCGACGGGTGAGGGACACTGAAGCTTTCTTT.

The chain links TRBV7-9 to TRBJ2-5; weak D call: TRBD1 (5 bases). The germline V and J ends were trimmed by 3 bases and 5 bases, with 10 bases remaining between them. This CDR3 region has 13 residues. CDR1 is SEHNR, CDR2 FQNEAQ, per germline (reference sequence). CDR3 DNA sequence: TGTGCCAGCAGCTTGACAGTAGAGGAGACCCAGTACTTC. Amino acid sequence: CASSLTVEETQYF. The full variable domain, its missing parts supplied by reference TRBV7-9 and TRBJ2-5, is DTGVSQNPRHKITKRGQNVTFRCDPISEHNRLYWYRQTLGQGPEFLTYFQNEAQLEKSRLLSDRFSAERPKGSFSTLEIQRTEQGDSAMYLCASSLTVEETQYFGPGTRLLVL.